This T cell receptor beta chain was sequenced for a study of blood T cells in healthy people across ages. The study's findings and limits: As age increased, TCR beta diversity per million T cells fell in a roughly linear fashion. When set beside aged donors, long-lived donors presented more naive CD4+ cells and higher diversity. Changes seen in expanded clonotypes were possibly confounded by donor CMV status left unknown.

Combining a sample-barcoded 5' primer with a J-beta primer mix, a second PCR ran for about 7 to 11 cycles. TCRdb recomputed calls from the 5' RACE reads with MiXCR, one row per CDR3 protein. The sample has around 800,000 distinct CDR3 sequences, about 47% seen once. This clonotype was detected only a few times. Its antigen is unknown. The CDR3 runs 12 residues. V shed 4 bases and J shed 9 bases, with 11 bases lying between them. Germline V gene lookup returns CDR1 SGDLS and CDR2 YYNGEE. The sequenced sample was blood. This receptor was identified in a man aged 80 or over in good health. This chain joins TRBV9 and TRBJ2-1; D gene ambiguous. CDR3 loop: CASSSSVTEQFF. CDR3 bases: TGTGCCAGCAGCTCGTCAGTGACTGAGCAGTTCTTC.